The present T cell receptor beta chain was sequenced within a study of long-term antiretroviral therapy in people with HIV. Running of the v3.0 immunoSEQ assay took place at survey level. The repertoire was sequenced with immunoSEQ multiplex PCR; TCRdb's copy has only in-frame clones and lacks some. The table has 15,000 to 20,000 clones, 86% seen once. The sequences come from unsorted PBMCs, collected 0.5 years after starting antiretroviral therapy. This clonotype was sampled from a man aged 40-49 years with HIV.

CDR3 in DNA: TGCGCCAGCAGCTGGACAGACAACACTGAAGCTTTCTTT. This gives the protein CASSWTDNTEAFF. The chain has TRBV5-1 and TRBJ1-1; D possibly corresponds to TRBD1 (6 bases). The CDR3 runs 13 residues. V was clipped by 3 bases and J by 2 bases, with 8 bases between them. CDR1 SGHRS and CDR2 YFSETQ come from the germline V gene.